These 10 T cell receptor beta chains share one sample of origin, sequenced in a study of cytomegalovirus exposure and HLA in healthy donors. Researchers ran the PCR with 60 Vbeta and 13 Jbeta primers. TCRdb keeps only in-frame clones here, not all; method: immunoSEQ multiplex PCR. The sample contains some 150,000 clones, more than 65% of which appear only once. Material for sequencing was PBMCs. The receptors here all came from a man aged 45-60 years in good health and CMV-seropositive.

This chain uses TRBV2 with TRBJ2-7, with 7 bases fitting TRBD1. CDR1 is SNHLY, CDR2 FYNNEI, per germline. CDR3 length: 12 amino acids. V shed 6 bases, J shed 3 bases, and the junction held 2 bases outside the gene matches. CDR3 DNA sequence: TGTGCCAGCAGGACAGGGCACTACGAGCAGTACTTC. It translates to CASRTGHYEQYF.

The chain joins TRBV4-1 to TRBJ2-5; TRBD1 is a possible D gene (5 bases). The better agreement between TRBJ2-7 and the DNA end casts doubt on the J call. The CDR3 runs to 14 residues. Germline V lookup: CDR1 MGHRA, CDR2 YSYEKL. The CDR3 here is CASSQVRQRTEQYF. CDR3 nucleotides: TGCGCCAGCAGCCAGGTCAGACAGCGTACCGAGCAGTACTTC.

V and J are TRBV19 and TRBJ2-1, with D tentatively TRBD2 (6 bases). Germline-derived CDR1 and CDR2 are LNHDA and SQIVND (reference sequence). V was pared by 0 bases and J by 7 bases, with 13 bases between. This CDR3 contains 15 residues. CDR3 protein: CASSIDSGSGNEQFF. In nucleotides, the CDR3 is TGTGCCAGTAGTATAGACTCCGGAAGCGGGAATGAGCAGTTCTTC.

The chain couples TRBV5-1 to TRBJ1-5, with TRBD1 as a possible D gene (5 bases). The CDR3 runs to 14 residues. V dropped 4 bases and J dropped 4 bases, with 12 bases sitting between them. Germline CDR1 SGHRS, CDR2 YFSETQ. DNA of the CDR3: TGCGCCAGCAGCCGGGGGGAGGGGAATCAGCCCCAGCATTTT. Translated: CASSRGEGNQPQHF.

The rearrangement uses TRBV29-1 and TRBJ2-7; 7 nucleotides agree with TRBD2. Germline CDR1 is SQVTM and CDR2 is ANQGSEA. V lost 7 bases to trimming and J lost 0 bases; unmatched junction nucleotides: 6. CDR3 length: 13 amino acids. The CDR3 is CSAGGGNSYEQYF. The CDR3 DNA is TGCAGCGCTGGCGGGGGAAACTCCTACGAGCAGTACTTC.

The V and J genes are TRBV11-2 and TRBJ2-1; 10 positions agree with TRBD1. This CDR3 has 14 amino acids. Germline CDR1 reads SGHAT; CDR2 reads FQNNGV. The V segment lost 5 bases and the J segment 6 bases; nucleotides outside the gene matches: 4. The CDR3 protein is CASSPWTGGNEQFF. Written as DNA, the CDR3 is TGTGCCAGCAGCCCCTGGACAGGGGGCAATGAGCAGTTCTTC.

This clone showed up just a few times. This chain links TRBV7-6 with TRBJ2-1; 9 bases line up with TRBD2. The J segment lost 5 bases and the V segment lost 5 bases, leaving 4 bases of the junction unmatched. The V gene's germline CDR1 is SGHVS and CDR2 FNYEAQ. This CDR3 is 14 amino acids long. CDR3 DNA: TGTGCCAGCAGCGGTAGCGGGAGACACAATGAGCAGTTCTTC. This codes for CASSGSGRHNEQFF.

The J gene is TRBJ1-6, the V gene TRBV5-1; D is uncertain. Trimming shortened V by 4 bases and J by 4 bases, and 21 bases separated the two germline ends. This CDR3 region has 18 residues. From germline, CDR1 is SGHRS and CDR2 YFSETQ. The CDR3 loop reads CASSGGPRIPEYNSPLHF. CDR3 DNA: TGCGCCAGCAGCGGTGGGCCCCGCATCCCAGAATATAATTCACCCCTCCACTTT.

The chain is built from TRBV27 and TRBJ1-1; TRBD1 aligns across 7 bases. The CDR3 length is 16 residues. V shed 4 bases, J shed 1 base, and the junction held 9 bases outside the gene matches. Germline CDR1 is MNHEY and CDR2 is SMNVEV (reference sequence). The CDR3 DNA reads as TGTGCCAGCAGTTCGCGGGCCAGGACAGGGAACACTGAAGCTTTCTTT. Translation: CASSSRARTGNTEAFF.

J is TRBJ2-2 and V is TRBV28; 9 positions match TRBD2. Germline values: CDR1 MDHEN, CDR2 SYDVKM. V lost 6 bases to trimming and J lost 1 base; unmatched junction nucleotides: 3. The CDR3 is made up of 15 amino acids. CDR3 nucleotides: TGTGCCAGCAGCCGGACTAGCGAGAACACCGGGGAGCTGTTTTTT. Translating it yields CASSRTSENTGELFF.